Listed below are T cell receptor beta chains from one sample, sequenced in a study of shared clonotypes between healthy human individuals. Generated by immunoSEQ multiplex PCR, the TCRdb table keeps only in-frame clones and is missing some. The sample includes approximately 2,300,000 clones, roughly 90% of them seen just once. Specimen: naive CD4+ T cells from PBMCs. These receptors came from a man between 18 and 29 years old in good health. Some clones in this sample may be carry-over from other donors' samples. Both conserved end residues are part of each CDR3. D genes are given only for firm matches. Clone size is given for some rows only: seen once, a few or many times, or a class if the clone is expanded.

v_gene	j_gene	d_gene	abundance	CDR3nt	CDR3aa
TRBV7-2	TRBJ1-1	-	-	TGTGCCAGCAACGAATATGGCACTGAAGCTTTCTTT	CASNEYGTEAFF
TRBV19	TRBJ2-5	-	-	TGTGCCAGTAGCTCCAGCGTCGTACAAGAGACCCAGTACTTC	CASSSSVVQETQYF
TRBV19	TRBJ2-3	-	-	TGTGCCAGCCGGGACGGAAACACAGATACGCAGTATTTT	CASRDGNTDTQYF
TRBV4-1	TRBJ1-4	-	-	TGCGCCAGCAGCCAAGGACGGTCGCAGAATGAAAAACTGTTTTTT	CASSQGRSQNEKLFF
TRBV5-4	TRBJ1-2	-	-	TGTGCCAGCAGCTTGGTGGTGGGAAAGGACTATGGCTACACCTTC	CASSLVVGKDYGYTF
TRBV7-5	TRBJ2-7	-	-	TGTGCCAGAAGCATTAAAAGGGACAGGGACTCCTACGAGCAGTACTTC	CARSIKRDRDSYEQYF
TRBV7-2	TRBJ2-3	TRBD2	-	TGTGCCAGCAGCCTAGGAGGGGCTAGCGGGAGGGCGCAGTATTTT	CASSLGGASGRAQYF
TRBV6-4	TRBJ2-6	-	-	TGTGCCAAGACACCGGGACATTTTGCCTCTGGGGCCAACGTCCTGACTTTC	CAKTPGHFASGANVLTF
TRBV7-9	TRBJ2-7	TRBD1	-	TGTGCCAGCAGCCAGCCGCGACAGGGAATCGGCGAGCAGTACTTC	CASSQPRQGIGEQYF
TRBV4-1	TRBJ1-1	-	-	TGCGCCAGCAGCCGCGATAGGGACGCCTGGAGTGAAGCTTTCTTT	CASSRDRDAWSEAFF
TRBV14	TRBJ1-1	-	once	TGTGCCAGCAGCCACGGTCGGAACACTGAAGCTTTCTTT	CASSHGRNTEAFF
TRBV19	TRBJ1-1	-	-	TGTGCCAGTAGTCCCCGAGCCTTCAGCCACACTGAAGCTTTCTTT	CASSPRAFSHTEAFF
TRBV30	TRBJ1-2	-	-	TGTGCCTGGAGTACAGGACTTAACTATGGCTACACCTTC	CAWSTGLNYGYTF
TRBV28	TRBJ2-1	-	-	TGTGCCAGCAGTCCCCATACTTACGGAAGGAATGAGCAGTTCTTC	CASSPHTYGRNEQFF
TRBV11-2	TRBJ2-5	TRBD2	-	TGTGCCAGCAGCCCCCTAGCGGCCCAAGAGACCCAGTACTTC	CASSPLAAQETQYF
TRBV6-5	TRBJ1-5	-	-	TGTGCCAGCAGTGTCGGCAGCTTAGGGAATCAGCCCCAGCATTTT	CASSVGSLGNQPQHF
TRBV7-3	TRBJ2-7	TRBD1	-	TGTGCCAGCAGCCCCGGACAGGGGGCCGCCTACGAGCAGTACTTC	CASSPGQGAAYEQYF
TRBV7-8	TRBJ2-2	TRBD1	-	TGTGCCAGCAGCCGATATCGGGACAGAAACACCGGGGAGCTGTTTTTT	CASSRYRDRNTGELFF
TRBV5-1	TRBJ2-3	TRBD1	-	TGCGCCAGCACCCTGACAGGGGCCCCAGATACGCAGTATTTT	CASTLTGAPDTQYF
TRBV19	TRBJ2-3	TRBD2	-	TGTGCCAGTAGTATCGGACTAGCGGGAGTGGGAGATACGCAGTATTTT	CASSIGLAGVGDTQYF
TRBV19	TRBJ2-5	-	once	TGTGCCAGTAGTATCACCCTAGCGGAGACCCAGTACTTC	CASSITLAETQYF
TRBV28	TRBJ2-7	-	-	TGTGCCAGCAGATCTCAGGGGAGGGGCGAGCAGTACTTC	CASRSQGRGEQYF
TRBV9	TRBJ1-1	-	-	TGTGCCAGCAGCGAGGACAGCCATGGGGGCACTGAAGCTTTCTTT	CASSEDSHGGTEAFF
TRBV7-3	TRBJ2-1	TRBD2	-	TGTGCCAGCAGTCGGGTCAGCGGGAGCTCCTACAATGAGCAGTTCTTC	CASSRVSGSSYNEQFF
TRBV19	TRBJ2-3	TRBD2	-	TGTGCCAGTTCGACTAGCGGGAGGGCAGAAGTCACTGATACGCAGTATTTT	CASSTSGRAEVTDTQYF
TRBV6-1	TRBJ2-7	-	-	TGTGCCAGCAGTGAAGCGCGCAGGGCGCACGAGCAGTACTTC	CASSEARRAHEQYF
TRBV5-1	TRBJ1-4	-	-	TGCGCCAGCAGCTTGGCCTCTGGTGCAACTAATGAAAAACTGTTTTTT	CASSLASGATNEKLFF
TRBV11-2	TRBJ2-7	TRBD2	-	TGTGCCAGCGGTACGGGACTAGCGGCTTACGAGCAGTACTTC	CASGTGLAAYEQYF
TRBV9	TRBJ1-1	-	-	TGTGCCAGCGGGGAAACGGTGGGGAACACTGAAGCTTTCTTT	CASGETVGNTEAFF
TRBV4-1	TRBJ2-4	TRBD2	-	TGCGCCAGCAGCCAAGCCCCCGGGAGGGGGGCCAAAAACATTCAGTACTTC	CASSQAPGRGAKNIQYF
TRBV9	TRBJ2-7	TRBD2	-	TGTGCCAGCAGCGTAGAGGGGACTAGCGGGTCCGAGCAGTACTTC	CASSVEGTSGSEQYF
TRBV15	TRBJ2-3	-	-	TGTGCCACCAGCAGAGATCCGATTGGAGGTACGCAGTATTTT	CATSRDPIGGTQYF
TRBV30	TRBJ1-1	-	few	TGTGCCTGGAGTGTGAATGGGGGGGAAGCTTTCTTT	CAWSVNGGEAFF
TRBV2	TRBJ2-5	-	once	TGTGCCAGCAGTATACAAGAGACCCAGTACTTC	CASSIQETQYF
TRBV19	TRBJ1-5	-	-	TGTGCCAGTAGTGCCGCGGGGGGTTGGAATCAGCCCCAGCATTTT	CASSAAGGWNQPQHF
TRBV5-1	TRBJ1-1	-	few	TGCGCCAGCCGATCGAACACTGAAGCTTTCTTT	CASRSNTEAFF
TRBV5-6	TRBJ1-2	-	-	TGTGCCAGCAGCTTGGCGGAGGGGTTATATGGCTACACCTTC	CASSLAEGLYGYTF
TRBV5-6	TRBJ2-6	-	once	TGTGCCAGCAGCTTGGTGCCGAGCTCTGGGGCCAACGTCCTGACTTTC	CASSLVPSSGANVLTF
TRBV18	TRBJ2-5	-	-	TGTGCCAGCTCCCCACTGGGGCAAGAGACCCAGTACTTC	CASSPLGQETQYF
TRBV28	TRBJ1-5	-	-	TGTGCCAGCAGCTACTCCGGGGCGGCATATAGCAATCAGCCCCAGCATTTT	CASSYSGAAYSNQPQHF
TRBV28	TRBJ2-7	-	-	TGTGCCAGCACCCAACCGGGGAGGTCCTACGAGCAGTACTTC	CASTQPGRSYEQYF